One sample yielded the 32 T cell receptor beta chains listed below, sequenced in a study of blood T cells in healthy people across ages. Alongside a J-beta primer mix, a sample-barcoded 5' primer served in a second PCR lasting about 7 to 11 cycles. Via MiXCR, TCRdb re-called the 5' RACE reads, giving one row per CDR3 protein. The data show 700,000 to 800,000 distinct CDR3 sequences, roughly 41% seen once. Sequenced: blood. These receptors all come from an older woman in good health.

This clonotype occurred a few times. The chain carries TRBV3-1 and TRBJ2-5; TRBD2 agrees at 13 bases. V shed 3 bases, J shed 2 bases, and the junction held 6 bases outside the gene matches. Looked up from germline, CDR1 is LGHDT and CDR2 is YNNKEL (reference sequence). The CDR3 loop spans 17 amino acids. CDR3 bases: TGTGCCAGCAGCCAGATGACTAGCGGGAGGAAACAAGAGACCCAGTACTTC. Protein: CASSQMTSGRKQETQYF.

CDR3 DNA sequence: TGTGCCAGCAGTGGCAGGGTTGGCAATCAGCCCCAGCATTTT. Protein sequence: CASSGRVGNQPQHF. The chain combines TRBV21-1 with TRBJ1-5; the DNA was not compared with TRBD1, the D call given in the table. TRBV21-1 is recorded as a pseudogene. CDR3 length: 14 residues.

Details on this clonotype: The junction differs from germline at one of its ends, possibly a read error. The rearrangement joins TRBV11-2 to TRBJ1-2, with D possibly TRBD1 on 5 matching bases. Germline V gives CDR1 SGHAT, CDR2 FQNNGV. The length of the CDR3 is 16 residues. CDR3: CANSFEAKGNNYGYTF. The CDR3 coding sequence is TGTGCCAACAGCTTTGAAGCTAAGGGGAATAACTATGGCTACACCTTC.

The table lists this clonotype with a few counts. The rearrangement joins TRBV5-1 to TRBJ2-5, with no clear D. V lost 0 bases to trimming and J lost 5 bases, with 5 bases between them. Per the germline V gene, CDR1 is SGHRS and CDR2 is YFSETQ. This CDR3 contains 12 residues. The CDR3 DNA sequence: TGCGCCAGCAGCTTGGCCGACGAGACCCAGTACTTC. Its translation: CASSLADETQYF.

This chain uses TRBV20-1 with TRBJ2-7; 11 nucleotides agree with TRBD2. Germline loops: CDR1 DFQATT, CDR2 SNEGSKA (reference sequence). Losses at the gene ends were 5 bases for V and 1 base for J; bases not matched to a gene: 7. This CDR3 is built from 15 residues. For the CDR3, the DNA is TGCAGTGCTTCCGGGACTAGCGGACAATCCTACGAGCAGTACTTC. Translation gives CSASGTSGQSYEQYF.

This clonotype was counted between two and nine times. The rearrangement links TRBV6-2 or TRBV6-3 to TRBJ2-7; 10 bases align to TRBD2. The CDR3 spans 15 residues. V gave up 8 bases and J gave up 6 bases; unmatched junction bases: 13. Germline V gene sequence: CDR1 MNHEY, CDR2 SVGEGT. CDR3 DNA sequence: TGTGCCAGCGCGGTAGCGGGAGGAGAGTCTAGCGAGCAGTACTTC. Amino acids: CASAVAGGESSEQYF.

The chain carries TRBV6-2 or TRBV6-3 and TRBJ1-5; D is possibly TRBD1 (5 bases). This CDR3 region has 15 residues. Germline CDR1 reads MNHEY; CDR2 reads SVGEGT. Trimming took 0 bases from V and 7 from J, leaving 13 bases between them. The CDR3 loop reads CASSYSSRGIQPQHF. The CDR3 DNA sequence: TGTGCCAGCAGTTACTCGAGTCGGGGGATCCAGCCCCAGCATTTT.

This clonotype was seen only a few times. V is TRBV6-5 and J is TRBJ1-1; a possible D gene is TRBD1 (5 bases). Trimming removed 8 bases from V and 4 bases from J, with 14 bases in between. This CDR3 contains 13 residues. The germline V gene encodes CDR1 MNHEY and CDR2 SVGAGI. This CDR3 reads CASWDGVRTEAFF. CDR3 nucleotides: TGTGCCAGCTGGGACGGGGTTCGCACTGAAGCTTTCTTT.

This clonotype was picked up one time. V gene TRBV2 combines with J gene TRBJ2-3; TRBD1 aligns across 8 bases. J lost 4 bases, V lost 6 bases, and 6 bases had no gene match. Germline V lookup: CDR1 SNHLY, CDR2 FYNNEI. There are 14 residues in the CDR3. The CDR3 DNA follows: TGTGCCAGCAGCGAGAGACAGGGGCCAGATACGCAGTATTTT. It encodes CASSERQGPDTQYF.

This clonotype was seen repeatedly, ten times or more. V gene TRBV7-2 combines with J gene TRBJ2-3, with D uncertain. Germline assignment: CDR1 SGHTA and CDR2 FQGNSA. Trimming cost V 2 bases and J 11 bases, with 11 bases left between them. The CDR3 is 12 amino acids. Here the CDR3 DNA reads TGTGCCAGCAGCTTACCTAGGTATCGGCAGTATTTT. Translation: CASSLPRYRQYF. Complete variable domain (other parts from reference TRBV7-2 and TRBJ2-3): GAGVSQSPSNKVTEKGKDVELRCDPISGHTALYWYRQSLGQGLEFLIYFQGNSAPDKSGLPSDRFSAERTGGSVSTLTIQRTQQEDSAVYLCASSLPRYRQYFGPGTRLTVL.

The genes are TRBV6-6 and TRBJ1-2, with TRBD1 as a possible D gene (5 bases). Trimming pared 2 bases from V and 4 bases from J, leaving 14 bases between. This CDR3 comprises 15 residues. Germline-derived CDR1 and CDR2 are MNHNY and SVGAGI (reference sequence). CDR3 in DNA: TGTGCCAGCAGTTACGCCGGGGGAAAAGGCTATGGCTACACCTTC. Its protein product is CASSYAGGKGYGYTF.

The CDR3 spells CSVEGGETEAFF. The CDR3 DNA follows: TGCAGCGTTGAAGGGGGGGAAACTGAAGCTTTCTTT. This sequence joins TRBV29-1 and TRBJ1-1, with D perhaps TRBD1 (5 bases). Per germline, CDR1 SQVTM and CDR2 ANQGSEA. Trimming removed 1 base from V and 5 bases from J, with 8 bases in between. The CDR3 has 12 amino acids.

V usage is TRBV7-2 and J usage is TRBJ2-4; D might be TRBD2 (6 bases). Germline values: CDR1 SGHTA, CDR2 FQGNSA. The CDR3 is 14 residues long. Trimming removed 3 bases from V and 7 bases from J, with 13 bases in between. As DNA, the CDR3 is TGTGCCAGCAGCTTCTCGGCGGGACTCAACATTCAGTACTTC. This gives the protein CASSFSAGLNIQYF.

This clonotype has a count of ten or more. The gene calls are TRBV29-1 and TRBJ2-5, with D perhaps matching TRBD1 (5 bases). The germline V gene encodes CDR1 SQVTM and CDR2 ANQGSEA. The CDR3 loop spans 13 amino acids. V gave up 3 bases and J gave up 5 bases, with 13 bases separating them. CDR3 sequence (DNA): TGCAGCGTTGACAGGGTTGGTGGCGAGACCCAGTACTTC. This encodes CSVDRVGGETQYF.

The rearrangement links TRBV4-1 to TRBJ2-3; tentative D call: TRBD1 (6 bases). CDR3 length equals 14 residues. Trimming removed 1 base at V and 3 bases at J, with 8 bases between. CDR1 is MGHRA and CDR2 is YSYEKL in the germline V gene. As DNA, the CDR3 is TGCGCCAGCAGCCAAGGAACAGGGACAGATACGCAGTATTTT. Translation: CASSQGTGTDTQYF.

The chain links TRBV24-1 to TRBJ2-5; TRBD2 aligns across 15 bases. Per the germline V gene, CDR1 is KGHDR and CDR2 is SFDVKD. This CDR3 region has 17 residues. The V gene end was trimmed by 3 bases and the J gene end by 5 bases; junction bases not matched to a gene: 6. CDR3 sequence (DNA): TGTGCCACCAGTGATCGGACTAGCGGGAGGGCCAGCGAGACCCAGTACTTC. Protein sequence: CATSDRTSGRASETQYF.

This clonotype was counted only a few times. The J gene is TRBJ2-1, the V gene TRBV19; D is tentatively TRBD1 or TRBD2 (7 bases each). In germline, CDR1 is LNHDA, CDR2 SQIVND (reference sequence). Between the trimmed V and J ends, which lost 6 bases and 10 bases, there was a span of 22 bases. CDR3 size: 15 residues. CDR3 DNA sequence: TGTGCCAGTAGCAGGGGGGGATACAGGGGCGGAGAGCAGTTCTTC. It is translated as CASSRGGYRGGEQFF. The full variable domain, in which reference TRBV19 and TRBJ2-1 provide the parts outside the CDR3, is DGGITQSPKYLFRKEGQNVTLSCEQNLNHDAMYWYRQDPGQGLRLIYYSQIVNDFQKGDIAEGYSVSREKKESFPLTVTSAQKNPTAFYLCASSRGGYRGGEQFFGPGTRLTVL.

This chain connects TRBV6-1 to TRBJ1-1; D unclear. The CDR3 loop spans 15 amino acids. Germline CDR1 MNHNS, CDR2 SASEGT. This chain's CDR3 is CAGGLPVGVGTEAFF. The CDR3 bases are TGTGCGGGTGGGTTACCAGTGGGAGTAGGCACTGAAGCTTTCTTT.

This chain uses TRBV6-1 with TRBJ2-1; TRBD2 matches at 7 bases. CDR1 is MNHNS, CDR2 SASEGT, per germline. The V and J ends lost 3 bases and 3 bases, in that order; junction bases with no gene match: 8. This CDR3 spans 16 amino acids. The CDR3 is CASSDNRDYYYNEQFF. CDR3 bases: TGTGCCAGCAGTGATAACCGGGACTACTACTACAATGAGCAGTTCTTC.

About this clonotype itself: One end of the junction is discordant with germline, which a read error may explain. The V gene is TRBV20-1, the J gene TRBJ2-3; 12 bases align to TRBD2. Germline-derived CDR1 and CDR2 are DFQATT and SNEGSKA (reference sequence). The CDR3 consists of 14 residues. CDR3 amino acids: CGARLAGGTDTQYF. The CDR3 DNA is TGCGGTGCTAGACTAGCGGGGGGCACAGATACGCAGTATTTT.

This clonotype was picked up a small number of times. The V and J genes are TRBV9 and TRBJ2-3, with 13 bases aligning to TRBD2. Germline CDR1 SGDLS, CDR2 YYNGEE. V dropped 2 bases and J dropped 2; count of bases not matched to a gene: 2. The CDR3 extends over 16 amino acids. CDR3 in DNA: TGTGCCAGCAGCGTCGGGACTAGCGGGATCACAGATACGCAGTATTTT. It yields the protein CASSVGTSGITDTQYF. Looking up the rest from reference TRBV9 and TRBJ2-3 gives the full variable domain: DSGVTQTPKHLITATGQRVTLRCSPRSGDLSVYWYQQSLDQGLQFLIQYYNGEERAKGNILERFSAQQFPDLHSELNLSSLELGDSALYFCASSVGTSGITDTQYFGPGTRLTVL.

The chain links TRBV12-3 or TRBV12-4 to TRBJ2-4; TRBD2 aligns across 8 bases. The J call may be faulty, since TRBJ2-7 better matches the DNA end. The CDR3 spans 16 residues. The CDR3 is CASSGTSGSSVYEQYF. DNA for the CDR3: TGTGCCAGCAGTGGGACGAGCGGGAGTTCAGTCTACGAGCAGTACTTC.

This clonotype has just a few counts. This chain connects TRBV12-3 or TRBV12-4 to TRBJ2-5, with TRBD1 as a possible D gene (6 bases). Trimming took 7 bases from V and 10 from J, leaving 19 bases between them. The CDR3 length is 13 residues. The CDR3 protein is CASMKTERGGQYF. The CDR3 DNA reads TGTGCCAGCATGAAGACAGAACGAGGGGGCCAGTACTTC.

The V and J genes are TRBV12-3 or TRBV12-4 and TRBJ1-2, with 9 bases lining up with TRBD1. This CDR3 contains 14 residues. V was pared by 3 bases and J by 6 bases, with 5 bases of the junction left unmatched. The CDR3 sequence: CASSLGTGKDGYTF. CDR3 DNA sequence: TGTGCCAGCAGTTTGGGGACAGGGAAGGATGGCTACACCTTC.

The table lists this clonotype with a few counts. The chain recombines TRBV28 with TRBJ1-5; possible D gene TRBD1, 5 bases. V was trimmed by 2 bases and J by 2 bases, leaving 10 bases between them. The CDR3 sequence is 15 residues long. The germline CDR1 and CDR2 sequences are MDHEN and SYDVKM. The CDR3 protein is CASSLGGPGNQPQHF. The CDR3 DNA is TGTGCCAGCAGTTTAGGGGGTCCCGGCAATCAGCCCCAGCATTTT.

The chain combines TRBV7-3 with TRBJ2-1, with a weak D call TRBD1 (6 bases). This CDR3 spans 13 amino acids. CDR1 is SGHTA, CDR2 FQGTGA, per germline. Between the trimmed V and J ends, which lost 0 bases and 10 bases, there was a span of 10 bases. CDR3 nucleotides: TGTGCCAGCAGCTTAACTGGAGGACAGGAGCAGTTCTTC. Translating it yields CASSLTGGQEQFF.

This clonotype was detected a few times. The chain couples TRBV2 to TRBJ1-5, with 7 nucleotides matching TRBD1. The CDR3 loop spans 14 amino acids. Germline V gene lookup returns CDR1 SNHLY and CDR2 FYNNEI. Trimming cost V 6 bases and J 4 bases; bases outside gene matches: 6. The CDR3 nucleotides read TGTGCCAGCAGCAAGACAGGGTCAAATCAGCCCCAGCATTTT. Its protein product is CASSKTGSNQPQHF.

V and J are TRBV9 and TRBJ1-1; tentatively, D is TRBD1 (5 bases). The CDR3 runs to 14 residues. CDR1 SGDLS and CDR2 YYNGEE come from the germline V gene. With 3 bases removed from V and 2 bases from J, the gap between germline ends came to 11 bases. CDR3 coding DNA: TGTGCCAGCAGCGCTGTAAGGGGTAACACTGAAGCTTTCTTT. Residues: CASSAVRGNTEAFF. Full variable domain (remainder filled in from reference TRBV9 and TRBJ1-1): DSGVTQTPKHLITATGQRVTLRCSPRSGDLSVYWYQQSLDQGLQFLIQYYNGEERAKGNILERFSAQQFPDLHSELNLSSLELGDSALYFCASSAVRGNTEAFFGQGTRLTVV.

The chain recombines TRBV20-1 with TRBJ1-6, with TRBD1 as a possible D gene (5 bases). Germline CDR1 reads DFQATT; CDR2 reads SNEGSKA (reference sequence). This CDR3 is 15 amino acids long. Trimming left V 0 bases short and J 9 bases short, with 15 bases between. The CDR3 coding sequence is TGCAGTGCTAGAGACGGGCGGCCGGGGGTTTCACCCCTCCACTTT. Translation: CSARDGRPGVSPLHF.

The chain joins TRBV28 to TRBJ1-2, with TRBD1 matching over 7 bases. V was clipped by 6 bases and J by 6 bases; unmatched bases: 4. Germline loops: CDR1 MDHEN, CDR2 SYDVKM. This CDR3 comprises 12 residues. The CDR3 is CASSSGQDGYTF. Here the CDR3 DNA reads TGTGCCAGCAGCTCCGGACAGGATGGCTACACCTTC.

There are a few counts of this clonotype. The chain couples TRBV30 to TRBJ1-2; D perhaps matches TRBD1 (5 bases). V was cut by 4 bases and J by 4 bases, with 13 bases left in between. This CDR3 comprises 13 residues. Germline assignment: CDR1 GTSNPN and CDR2 SVGIG (reference sequence). DNA of the CDR3: TGTGCCTGGACCACGGGACCAACCTATGGCTACACCTTC. Amino acids: CAWTTGPTYGYTF.

The chain links TRBV18 to TRBJ1-1, with TRBD1 as a possible D gene (6 bases). V lost 2 bases, J lost 7 bases, and 14 bases lay in between. Looked up from germline, CDR1 is KGHSH and CDR2 is LQKENI. The CDR3 length is 14 residues. The CDR3 is CASSPTLEDSEAFF. In nucleotides, the CDR3 is TGTGCCAGCTCACCAACGTTAGAGGACAGTGAAGCTTTCTTT.